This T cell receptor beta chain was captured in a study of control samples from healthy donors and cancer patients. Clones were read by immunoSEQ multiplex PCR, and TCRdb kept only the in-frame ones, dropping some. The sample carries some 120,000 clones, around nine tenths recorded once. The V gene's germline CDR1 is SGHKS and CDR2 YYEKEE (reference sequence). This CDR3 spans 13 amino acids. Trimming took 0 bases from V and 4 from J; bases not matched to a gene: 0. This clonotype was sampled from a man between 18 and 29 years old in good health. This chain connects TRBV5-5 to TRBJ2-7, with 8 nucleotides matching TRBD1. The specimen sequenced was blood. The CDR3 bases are TGTGCCAGCAGCTTGGACAGGGGGTACGAGCAGTACTTC. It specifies CASSLDRGYEQYF.